These T cell receptor beta chains were read from a single sample in a study of T cell responses to AZD1222 COVID-19 vaccine. Sequencing used immunoSEQ multiplex PCR; TCRdb keeps in-frame clones, though not all of them. Among 120,000 or so clones listed, 75% to 90% were seen once. The specimen was peripheral blood, collected on day 0 of MenACWY control vaccination. These receptors were taken from an adult in good health. The CDR3 runs from the conserved cysteine through the conserved F or W. D genes are given only for firm matches. Clone sizes are given selectively: once, few, many, or a class where the clone is expanded.

length	V	J	D	size	CDR3	DNA
18	TRBV5-1	TRBJ1-2	NA	NA	CASSPEAGPFALDYGYTF	TGCGCCAGCAGCCCGGAGGCGGGACCCTTCGCTCTAGATTATGGCTACACCTTC
14	TRBV9	TRBJ1-3	NA	NA	CASSGGFAGNTIYF	TGTGCCAGCAGCGGAGGGTTTGCTGGAAACACCATATATTTT
13	TRBV12-3/TRBV12-4	TRBJ2-2	NA	NA	CASSLTGTGELFF	TGTGCCAGCAGTTTGACAGGCACCGGGGAGCTGTTTTTT
13	TRBV11-2	TRBJ2-1	TRBD2	NA	CASSLSGTSGQFF	TGTGCCAGCAGCTTAAGTGGGACTAGCGGGCAGTTCTTC
16	TRBV27	TRBJ2-7	TRBD2	NA	CASSLSGLADTYEQYF	TGTGCCAGCAGTTTATCGGGACTAGCGGACACCTACGAGCAGTACTTC
17	TRBV11-2	TRBJ2-5	TRBD2	NA	CASSRTPGLAGKETQYF	TGTGCCAGCAGCCGAACGCCGGGACTAGCGGGAAAAGAGACCCAGTACTTC
18	TRBV5-1	TRBJ1-4	TRBD1	once	CASSVGQGVYATNEKLFF	TGCGCCAGCAGCGTAGGACAGGGGGTCTATGCAACTAATGAAAAACTGTTTTTT
13	TRBV7-9	TRBJ2-1	NA	NA	CASRGGAYNEQFF	TGTGCCAGCAGAGGCGGGGCCTACAATGAGCAGTTCTTC
16	TRBV28	TRBJ2-5	TRBD2	NA	CASSFTSGRSVETQYF	TGTGCCAGCAGTTTCACTAGCGGGCGCTCGGTAGAGACCCAGTACTTC
13	TRBV2	TRBJ2-2	TRBD2	NA	CASRFSSGGELFF	TGTGCCAGCAGGTTTTCTAGCGGCGGGGAGCTGTTTTTT
16	TRBV5-1	TRBJ2-1	TRBD2	NA	CASSLVPSGTYNEQFF	TGCGCCAGCAGCTTGGTGCCTAGCGGCACCTACAATGAGCAGTTCTTC
13	TRBV27	TRBJ1-1	NA	NA	CASSLTPNTEAFF	TGTGCCAGCAGTTTGACACCCAACACTGAAGCTTTCTTT
14	TRBV5-6	TRBJ2-1	TRBD1	NA	CASSLGDRYNEQFF	TGTGCCAGCAGCTTAGGGGACAGGTACAATGAGCAGTTCTTC
16	TRBV7-9	TRBJ2-7	NA	NA	CASSYMIAESSYEQYF	TGTGCCAGCAGCTACATGATAGCGGAAAGCTCCTACGAGCAGTACTTC
15	TRBV5-1	TRBJ2-7	TRBD2	once	CASSLAGRAHYEQYF	TGCGCCAGCAGCTTGGCAGGGAGGGCTCACTACGAGCAGTACTTC
11	TRBV12-3/TRBV12-4	TRBJ1-1	NA	NA	CASSLETEAFF	TGTGCCAGCAGTTTGGAGACTGAAGCTTTCTTT
16	TRBV6-5	TRBJ1-2	TRBD1	NA	CASSYDGTVYNYGYTF	TGTGCCAGCAGTTACGACGGGACAGTCTATAACTATGGCTACACCTTC
15	TRBV29-1	TRBJ2-1	TRBD2	few	CSVEVVAGSYNEQFF	TGCAGCGTTGAAGTAGTAGCGGGATCCTACAATGAGCAGTTCTTC
14	TRBV9	TRBJ1-2	TRBD1	few	CASSPRQGIFGYTF	TGTGCCAGCAGCCCAAGACAGGGGATTTTTGGCTACACCTTC
16	TRBV11-2	TRBJ2-5	TRBD2	NA	CASSFGTSGSQETQYF	TGTGCCAGCAGCTTCGGGACTAGCGGGTCACAAGAGACCCAGTACTTC
20	TRBV11-3	TRBJ2-1	TRBD2	NA	CASSLGVGGSSGSSYNEQFF	TGTGCCAGCAGCTTAGGGGTCGGGGGTAGTAGCGGGAGCTCCTACAATGAGCAGTTCTTC
14	TRBV5-8	TRBJ2-1	NA	NA	CASSYNGPLREQFF	TGTGCCAGCAGCTACAACGGGCCTTTGAGAGAGCAGTTCTTC
12	TRBV11-3	TRBJ2-7	NA	NA	CASSLQGYEQYF	TGTGCCAGCAGCTTACAGGGGTACGAGCAGTACTTC
15	TRBV28	TRBJ1-2	TRBD1	NA	CASSATGAANYGYTF	TGTGCCAGCAGTGCGACAGGGGCGGCTAACTATGGCTACACCTTC
17	TRBV28	TRBJ1-1	NA	few	CASRTLGQSDMNTEAFF	TGTGCCAGCAGGACACTAGGGCAGAGTGATATGAACACTGAAGCTTTCTTT
15	TRBV5-5	TRBJ1-4	TRBD1	once	CASSQPGQVNEKLFF	TGTGCCAGCAGCCAACCGGGACAGGTGAATGAAAAACTGTTTTTT
13	TRBV11-2	TRBJ2-1	NA	NA	CASSYPINNEQFF	TGTGCCAGCAGCTACCCGATTAACAATGAGCAGTTCTTC
20	TRBV10-1	TRBJ1-2	NA	NA	CAAQRGRECQGLVTNYGYTF	TGCGCCGCCCAACGTGGGAGGGAGTGTCAGGGTTTGGTGACTAACTATGGCTACACCTTC
15	TRBV9	TRBJ1-6	NA	NA	CASSASGFYNSPLHF	TGTGCCAGCAGCGCCTCCGGGTTCTATAATTCACCCCTCCACTTT
15	TRBV4-1	TRBJ2-3	NA	NA	CASSQGPRATDTQYF	TGCGCCAGCAGCCAAGGGCCCCGGGCCACAGATACGCAGTATTTT
14	TRBV6-5	TRBJ2-7	TRBD1	NA	CASSRGQGSYEQYF	TGTGCCAGCAGCCGCGGACAGGGGTCCTACGAGCAGTACTTC
14	TRBV2	TRBJ1-5	NA	few	CASTLEGGNQPQHF	TGTGCCAGCACCCTAGAGGGTGGCAATCAGCCCCAGCATTTT
15	TRBV6-2/TRBV6-3	TRBJ1-4	TRBD1	NA	CASSYFGQGIEKLFF	TGTGCCAGCAGTTACTTCGGACAGGGAATTGAAAAACTGTTTTTT
17	TRBV21-1	TRBJ2-1	NA	NA	CASSKGWERASYNEQFF	TGTGCCAGCAGCAAAGGATGGGAGCGGGCTTCCTACAATGAGCAGTTCTTC
14	TRBV5-1	TRBJ2-2	NA	NA	CASSLAGNTGELFF	TGCGCCAGCAGCTTGGCCGGTAACACCGGGGAGCTGTTTTTT
13	TRBV10-3	TRBJ1-5	NA	NA	CAISADANQPQHF	TGTGCCATCAGCGCGGACGCTAATCAGCCCCAGCATTTT
15	TRBV6-5	TRBJ1-2	TRBD1	NA	CASSPPGQGPYGYTF	TGTGCCAGCAGCCCCCCGGGACAGGGCCCCTATGGCTACACCTTC
16	TRBV7-9	TRBJ1-6	NA	NA	CASSPGSPDGYSPLHF	TGTGCCAGCAGCCCGGGGAGCCCTGACGGATATTCACCCCTCCACTTT
16	TRBV5-4	TRBJ2-1	TRBD2	NA	CASSLVTSSPYNEQFF	TGTGCCAGCAGCCTCGTGACTAGCAGCCCCTACAATGAGCAGTTCTTC
14	TRBV27	TRBJ2-1	NA	once	CASRPLEGNNEQFF	TGTGCCAGCAGACCTCTAGAAGGAAACAATGAGCAGTTCTTC
16	TRBV10-3	TRBJ1-1	NA	NA	CAISESLGRGGTEAFF	TGTGCCATCAGTGAGTCGCTAGGGAGGGGAGGCACTGAAGCTTTCTTT
13	TRBV7-9	TRBJ2-3	TRBD2	NA	CASRAGVEDTQYF	TGTGCAAGCAGAGCGGGAGTAGAAGATACGCAGTATTTT
15	TRBV6-5	TRBJ2-1	TRBD1	NA	CASSYSGQSYNEQFF	TGTGCCAGCAGTTACTCGGGACAGTCCTACAATGAGCAGTTCTTC
11	TRBV12-3/TRBV12-4	TRBJ2-7	NA	NA	CASRGFAEQYF	TGTGCCAGCAGGGGATTCGCGGAGCAGTACTTC
16	TRBV7-8	TRBJ1-1	NA	NA	CASSLALGGVGTEAFF	TGTGCCAGCAGCTTAGCGTTGGGAGGGGTAGGGACTGAAGCTTTCTTT
14	TRBV20-1	TRBJ1-5	TRBD1	NA	CSASRQGGNQPQHF	TGCAGTGCTAGTCGACAGGGTGGCAATCAGCCCCAGCATTTT